The next 18 T cell receptor beta chains were all read from a single sample in a study of vaccination and CD4 T cells after COVID-19. Their antigens are not known. The Oncomine TCR Beta short-read assay generated sequence data from the DNA of cultured CD4+ T cells. In TCRdb, the PCR reads were re-called with MiXCR into one record per CDR3 protein. The sample lists some 18,000 distinct CDR3 sequences; 78% were seen once. The treatment denotes: roughly 10-day PBMC culture with coronavirus spike peptide pools or control peptides (ViraFEST assay). The sequences come from CD4+ T cells from blood, cultured in vitro, collected after SARS-CoV-2 vaccination. The receptors were gathered from a human donor who received a COVID-19 vaccine.

The CDR3 reads CASSTRQATNEKLFF. The CDR3 region has the DNA TGTGCCAGTAGTACAAGACAGGCAACTAATGAAAAACTGTTTTTT. This sequence joins TRBV19 and TRBJ1-4; tentative D call: TRBD1 (6 bases). This CDR3 is 15 amino acids long. The ends were cut back, 4 bases at V and 0 bases at J, with 9 bases in the middle. Per germline, CDR1 LNHDA and CDR2 SQIVND (reference sequence).

This clonotype was picked up a small number of times. The chain is built from TRBV24-1 and TRBJ2-7; D unresolved. CDR1 KGHDR and CDR2 SFDVKD come from the germline V gene. V was shortened by 3 bases and J by 6 bases, with 8 bases between the two germline ends. CDR3 length equals 12 residues. CDR3 sequence: CATSDGLSEQYF. The CDR3 DNA is TGTGCCACCAGTGATGGGCTCAGCGAGCAGTACTTC.

The chain couples TRBV2 to TRBJ1-2, with a tentative D call TRBD1 (5 bases). Looked up from germline, CDR1 is SNHLY and CDR2 is FYNNEI. V shed 6 bases and J shed 8 bases, with 10 bases lying between them. The CDR3 extends over 11 amino acids. This CDR3 reads CASRAGFGYTF. The DNA of the CDR3 is TGTGCCAGCAGGGCAGGGTTCGGCTACACCTTC.

The J gene is TRBJ2-3, the V gene TRBV14; the D gene is possibly TRBD2 (6 bases). Trimming shortened V by 0 bases and J by 1 base, and 14 bases separated the two germline ends. The CDR3 is 17 residues long. In germline, CDR1 is SGHDN, CDR2 FVKESK. This chain's CDR3 is CASSQDQGRGGTDTQYF. The CDR3 DNA follows: TGTGCCAGCAGCCAAGATCAAGGGCGGGGCGGCACAGATACGCAGTATTTT.

The chain employs TRBV19 and TRBJ1-2; 9 nucleotides agree with TRBD1. There are 14 residues in the CDR3. V lost 7 bases, J lost 6 bases, and 9 bases stayed unmatched. In germline, CDR1 is LNHDA, CDR2 SQIVND (reference sequence). The CDR3 nucleotides are TGTGCCAGTACGCAGGGACAGGGTGGTCATGGCTACACCTTC. Translation: CASTQGQGGHGYTF. The entire variable domain, with the rest obtained from reference TRBV19 and TRBJ1-2, is as follows: DGGITQSPKYLFRKEGQNVTLSCEQNLNHDAMYWYRQDPGQGLRLIYYSQIVNDFQKGDIAEGYSVSREKKESFPLTVTSAQKNPTAFYLCASTQGQGGHGYTFGSGTRLTVV.

The chain employs TRBV20-1 and TRBJ1-1; perhaps TRBD1 as D (6 bases). The germline V gene encodes CDR1 DFQATT and CDR2 SNEGSKA (reference sequence). V was pared by 6 bases and J by 4 bases, with 12 bases between. This CDR3 region has 12 residues. The CDR3 DNA sequence: TGCAGTGCGATCTACAGGGCCACTGAAGCTTTCTTT. Its protein is CSAIYRATEAFF.

This clonotype was observed a few times. The CDR3 DNA follows: TGTGCCAGCAGCCCTTCCGGACATAGAAGCACAGATACGCAGTATTTT. Translated: CASSPSGHRSTDTQYF. The rearrangement links TRBV7-2 to TRBJ2-3; D is possibly TRBD1 (5 bases). The CDR3 spans 16 residues. Looked up from germline, CDR1 is SGHTA and CDR2 is FQGNSA. V lost 5 bases, J lost 0 bases, and 15 bases lay in between.

Of note for this clonotype: A read error may account for a junction end that differs from germline. This rearrangement joins TRBV7-9 to TRBJ1-1; 7 bases are a match to TRBD1. CDR3 length equals 14 residues. Germline V gene sequence: CDR1 SEHNR, CDR2 FQNEAQ (reference sequence). The CDR3 is CASSPGGRNTGAFF. CDR3 nucleotides: TGTGCCAGCAGCCCAGGGGGGCGGAACACTGGAGCTTTCTTT.

The CDR3 loop reads CASSYRGTGDETQYF. As DNA, the CDR3 is TGTGCCAGCAGTTACCGAGGGACAGGGGATGAGACCCAGTACTTC. This chain joins TRBV6-5 and TRBJ2-5, with 10 bases matching TRBD1. The CDR3 spans 15 residues. After removal of 2 bases from V and 5 bases from J, the junction contained 5 bases not matched to a gene. Germline CDR1 reads MNHEY; CDR2 reads SVGAGI.

The rearrangement links TRBV11-2 to TRBJ1-1; D is perhaps TRBD1 (6 bases). V was trimmed by 1 base and J by 4 bases, leaving 22 bases between them. Germline values: CDR1 SGHAT, CDR2 FQNNGV. CDR3 length: 18 amino acids. The CDR3 spells CASSLVSGAGVGLTEAFF. The CDR3 DNA reads TGTGCCAGCAGCTTAGTATCAGGGGCCGGTGTAGGTCTCACTGAAGCTTTCTTT.

The rearrangement joins TRBV27 to TRBJ1-5; D unclear. Trimming removed 0 bases from V and 0 bases from J, with 12 bases in between. The CDR3 extends over 17 amino acids. Germline CDR1 MNHEY, CDR2 SMNVEV (reference sequence). CDR3 in DNA: TGTGCCAGCAGTTTATCCCATACCAGATATAGCAATCAGCCCCAGCATTTT. It codes for CASSLSHTRYSNQPQHF.

This chain uses TRBV25-1 with TRBJ2-5; 9 bases align to TRBD2. The ends lost 5 bases at V and 4 bases at J; junction bases unmatched: 11. The CDR3 totals 16 residues. Germline CDR1 and CDR2: MGHDK and SYGVNS. CDR3 sequence: CASSLHWRGGRETQYF. In nucleotides, the CDR3 is TGTGCCAGCAGTCTCCATTGGCGGGGGGGCCGAGAGACCCAGTACTTC.

The chain has TRBV15 and TRBJ1-6, with D uncertain. CDR1 LNHNV and CDR2 YYDKDF come from the germline V gene (reference sequence). V was shortened by 0 bases and J by 14 bases, with 8 bases between the two germline ends. This CDR3 spans 12 amino acids. The CDR3 loop is CATSRDGVTLHF. The CDR3 DNA sequence: TGTGCCACCAGCAGAGACGGCGTTACCCTCCACTTT.

The chain couples TRBV6-4 to TRBJ2-7, with D possibly TRBD1 on 6 matching bases. Per the germline V gene, CDR1 is MRHNA and CDR2 is SNTAGT. The CDR3 length is 12 residues. V lost 7 bases, J lost 5 bases, and 12 bases lay in between. CDR3 region: CASTLHRDEQYF. DNA of the CDR3: TGTGCCAGCACCCTCCACAGGGACGAGCAGTACTTC.

The V gene is TRBV6-2 or TRBV6-3, the J gene TRBJ2-3; 10 nucleotides agree with TRBD2. Germline CDR1 is MNHEY and CDR2 is SVGEGT. The ends lost 4 bases at V and 1 base at J; junction bases unmatched: 5. The length of the CDR3 is 16 residues. CDR3: CASSSPSGGGTDTQYF. CDR3 in DNA: TGTGCCAGCAGTTCGCCTAGCGGGGGAGGCACAGATACGCAGTATTTT.

The chain couples TRBV7-8 to TRBJ1-2; 10 nucleotides line up with TRBD1. The CDR3 is 17 residues long. From germline, CDR1 is SGHVS and CDR2 FQNEAQ. Trimming cost V 5 bases and J 4 bases; bases outside gene matches: 13. In DNA, the CDR3 is TGTGCCAGCAGCCCAGGATCCGGGACAGGGGAGATCTATGGCTACACCTTC. Amino acid sequence: CASSPGSGTGEIYGYTF. The variable domain in full, completed from reference TRBV7-8 and TRBJ1-2, reads GAGVSQSPRYKVAKRGQDVALRCDPISGHVSLFWYQQALGQGPEFLTYFQNEAQLDKSGLPSDRFFAERPEGSVSTLKIQRTQQEDSAVYLCASSPGSGTGEIYGYTFGSGTRLTVV.

This clonotype was observed a few times. J is TRBJ1-1 and V is TRBV19; the D is unclear. Per the germline V gene, CDR1 is LNHDA and CDR2 is SQIVND (reference sequence). CDR3 length: 13 residues. V gave up 1 base and J gave up 3 bases, with 6 bases separating them. As DNA, the CDR3 is TGTGCCAGTAGTATAGTTTCTCACACTGAAGCTTTCTTT. Amino acids: CASSIVSHTEAFF.

The chain has TRBV6-1 and TRBJ1-2; D remains ambiguous. The CDR3 consists of 12 residues. V was shortened by 6 bases and J by 4 bases, with 9 bases between the two germline ends. From germline, CDR1 is MNHNS and CDR2 SASEGT. The CDR3 here is CASSPTGYGYTF. As DNA, the CDR3 is TGTGCCAGCAGCCCGACGGGCTATGGCTACACCTTC.